These 23 T cell receptor beta chains share one sample of origin, sequenced in a study of beta chain features in type 1 diabetes (dated by TCRdb to 2017 to 2018). The investigation overall reported the following: Type 1 diabetes patients showed a moderate but significant shortening of TCRB CDR3 length in all four CD4+ subsets.

The library relied on the immunoSEQ multiplex PCR assay. The entire amount of isolated RNA was reverse transcribed using the High Capacity cDNA Reverse Transcription Kit, so the sequenced TCRB transcripts were expressed ones. TCRdb mirrors the immuneACCESS table, restricted to in-frame sequences. Some clones are absent from its copies; in checked studies, under half trace to an unresolved V gene, and the reason for the others is unknown. Present in this sample are roughly 350,000 clones, roughly 9.8% of which were seen just once. The top ten constitute around 0.66% of the sample. Antigens for these TCRs are unknown. Sequencing was done on a sample of central memory CD4+ T cells from blood. The receptor set was obtained from a man aged 25-40 years with type 1 diabetes.

Written as DNA, the CDR3 is TGTGCCAGCACCGAGGAGGAGGGAAAATACAATGAGCAGTTCTTC. Amino acids: CASTEEEGKYNEQFF. The genes are TRBV28 and TRBJ2-1; tentative D call: TRBD2 (6 bases). This CDR3 has 15 amino acids. Germline V CDR1 and CDR2: MDHEN, SYDVKM. V lost 7 bases to trimming and J lost 4 bases, with 17 bases between them.

This clone was counted only a few times. The V and J genes are TRBV15 and TRBJ2-5, with 13 bases identical to TRBD2. V lost 3 bases, J lost 5 bases, and 6 bases stayed unmatched. The CDR3 is 16 amino acids. Germline CDR1 reads LNHNV; CDR2 reads YYDKDF (reference sequence). CDR3 coding DNA: TGTGCCACCAGCAGGTGGACTAGCGGGAGTAGTGAGACCCAGTACTTC. This sequence encodes CATSRWTSGSSETQYF.

This clone turned up a few times. The V call is TRBV5-1, the J call TRBJ2-7, with 9 bases fitting TRBD2. CDR3 length equals 15 residues. V lost 4 bases, J lost 3 bases, and 8 bases stayed unmatched. Per germline, CDR1 SGHRS and CDR2 YFSETQ. This chain's CDR3 is CASSLPQRGVYEQYF. The CDR3 coding sequence is TGCGCCAGCAGCCTACCCCAGCGGGGGGTCTACGAGCAGTACTTC. Based on the CDR3 plus reference TRBV5-1 and TRBJ2-7, the full variable domain is KAGVTQTPRYLIKTRGQQVTLSCSPISGHRSVSWYQQTPGQGLQFLFEYFSETQRNKGNFPGRFSGRQFSNSRSEMNVSTLELGDSALYLCASSLPQRGVYEQYFGPGTRLTVT.

The V call is TRBV7-9, the J call TRBJ1-2; 9 positions match TRBD1. This CDR3 contains 15 residues. V lost 5 bases to trimming and J lost 3 bases; unmatched junction nucleotides: 7. Germline V lookup: CDR1 SEHNR, CDR2 FQNEAQ (reference sequence). This CDR3 reads CASSASDRGDYGYTF. The CDR3 DNA reads as TGTGCCAGCAGCGCTTCGGACAGGGGCGACTATGGCTACACCTTC.

This clone has a handful of counts. This rearrangement joins TRBV7-9 to TRBJ1-1; TRBD1 matches at 11 bases. The junction had 7 bases not matched to a gene; V was cut back by 4 bases and J by 6 bases. CDR1 and CDR2 (germline): SEHNR, FQNEAQ (reference sequence). The CDR3 contains 15 residues. The CDR3 sequence is CASSWTGGGGAEAFF. The DNA of the CDR3 is TGTGCCAGCAGCTGGACAGGGGGCGGAGGGGCTGAAGCTTTCTTT.

Notes on this clone: This likely stems from a read error, as it lies one base from a far larger clone. Additional DNA sequences in this sample encode the identical CDR3. The V call is TRBV6-5, the J call TRBJ1-4, with TRBD1 identical over 7 bases. There are 13 residues in the CDR3. V was pared by 6 bases and J by 5 bases, with 3 bases of the junction left unmatched. Germline CDR1 MNHEY, CDR2 SVGAGI. In DNA form, the CDR3 reads TGTGCCAGCAGCCGACAGGGAAATGAAAAACTGTTTTTT. Translation gives CASSRQGNEKLFF.

The table lists this clone with a few counts. This rearrangement joins TRBV6-1 to TRBJ2-1; TRBD2 agrees at 11 bases. Per the germline V gene, CDR1 is MNHNS and CDR2 is SASEGT. V lost 4 bases to trimming and J lost 4 bases; unmatched junction nucleotides: 0. This CDR3 is built from 14 residues. CDR3 amino acids: CASSGLAGYNEQFF. CDR3 sequence (DNA): TGTGCCAGCAGTGGACTAGCGGGATACAATGAGCAGTTCTTC.

This clone was counted between two and nine times. V usage is TRBV4-2 and J usage is TRBJ1-1; TRBD1 might be the D (5 bases). Trimming shortened V by 0 bases and J by 1 base, and 6 bases separated the two germline ends. The CDR3 runs 14 residues. Germline CDR1 and CDR2: LGHNA and YNFKEQ. The CDR3, as DNA: TGTGCCAGCAGCCAAGAAGGACAGAACACTGAAGCTTTCTTT. Protein: CASSQEGQNTEAFF.

This chain joins TRBV25-1 and TRBJ2-3, with D perhaps assigned TRBD1 or TRBD2 (6 bases each). V lost 8 bases and J 0 bases, leaving 12 bases between the germline ends. This CDR3 has 14 amino acids. Germline-derived CDR1 and CDR2 are MGHDK and SYGVNS. The CDR3 protein is CASGEDRSTDTQYF. CDR3 coding DNA: TGTGCCAGCGGGGAGGACAGAAGCACAGATACGCAGTATTTT.

The rearrangement joins TRBV7-2 to TRBJ1-3; D may be TRBD1 (6 bases). The CDR3 is 13 amino acids. The V and J ends lost 2 bases and 6 bases respectively, with 8 bases between them. Germline lookup yields CDR1 SGHTA and CDR2 FQGNSA. The CDR3 DNA is TGTGCCAGCAGCTTAACAGGGCTAAACACCATATATTTT. Translating it yields CASSLTGLNTIYF.

The sample holds a few counts of this clone. The rearrangement joins TRBV7-6 to TRBJ1-1; D uncertain. Germline CDR1 reads SGHVS; CDR2 reads FNYEAQ. V lost 3 bases to trimming and J lost 1 base, with 6 bases between them. This CDR3 contains 13 residues. CDR3 amino acids: CASSFQKNTEAFF. The CDR3 nucleotides are TGTGCCAGCAGCTTTCAGAAGAACACTGAAGCTTTCTTT.

V usage is TRBV29-1 and J usage is TRBJ2-7; 7 bases fit TRBD2. The CDR3 spans 15 residues. The J segment lost 5 bases and the V segment lost 6 bases, leaving 16 bases of the junction unmatched. Germline values: CDR1 SQVTM, CDR2 ANQGSEA. The CDR3 bases are TGCAGCGTCCTGGGAACCCCGACCGCGGGGGACGAGCAGTACTTC. Its translation: CSVLGTPTAGDEQYF.

The chain couples TRBV18 to TRBJ2-4, with 11 bases fitting TRBD1. The CDR3 totals 17 residues. The ends lost 4 bases at V and 6 bases at J; junction bases unmatched: 11. The germline V gene encodes CDR1 KGHSH and CDR2 LQKENI. This CDR3 reads CASSRTVTGTGGNIQYF. In DNA form, the CDR3 reads TGTGCCAGCTCACGTACCGTGACCGGGACAGGGGGAAACATTCAGTACTTC.

The chain joins TRBV6-1 to TRBJ2-7, with 7 bases fitting TRBD2. CDR3 length equals 16 residues. V was clipped by 0 bases and J by 2 bases; unmatched bases: 7. Germline V gene sequence: CDR1 MNHNS, CDR2 SASEGT. The CDR3: CASSEAGHGLAYEQYF. The CDR3 coding sequence is TGTGCCAGCAGTGAAGCGGGCCACGGACTAGCCTACGAGCAGTACTTC.

The chain carries TRBV10-2 and TRBJ1-2; the D is unclear. Trimming shortened V by 0 bases and J by 7 bases, and 12 bases separated the two germline ends. Per germline, CDR1 WSHSY and CDR2 SAAADI. This CDR3 contains 14 residues. CDR3 amino acids: CASSESGGQPGYTF. In nucleotides, the CDR3 is TGCGCCAGCAGTGAGTCAGGAGGTCAACCTGGCTACACCTTC.

This chain connects TRBV6-4 to TRBJ1-2, with D possibly matching TRBD1 (5 bases). CDR1 is MRHNA and CDR2 is SNTAGT in the germline V gene. This CDR3 has 14 residues. Trimming stripped 7 bases from V and 0 bases from J, with 12 bases between. CDR3 sequence reads: CASTRDGSNYGYTF. In DNA form, the CDR3 reads TGTGCCAGCACTCGGGACGGTTCTAACTATGGCTACACCTTC.

This clone has at least ten counts. The rearrangement uses TRBV27 and TRBJ2-7; D not resolved. Germline CDR1 reads MNHEY; CDR2 reads SMNVEV (reference sequence). The CDR3 extends over 13 amino acids. V lost 5 bases, J lost 7 bases, and 15 bases lay in between. Here the CDR3 reads CASSPYQTDEQYF. CDR3 sequence (DNA): TGTGCCAGCAGTCCCTATCAAACGGATGAGCAGTACTTC.

This clone was seen a few times. CDR3 region: CASRPASDTQYF. DNA of the CDR3: TGTGCCAGCAGACCGGCTTCAGATACGCAGTATTTT. J is TRBJ2-3 and V is TRBV28; no firm D call. Germline V gene sequence: CDR1 MDHEN, CDR2 SYDVKM. This CDR3 comprises 12 residues. Between the trimmed V and J ends, which lost 6 bases and 4 bases, there was a span of 8 bases.

This chain uses TRBV10-3 with TRBJ1-1; D unresolved. Germline-derived CDR1 and CDR2 are ENHRY and SYGVKD. The V end was cut by 3 bases, the J end by 1 base, with 6 bases between. The CDR3 sequence is 13 residues long. The CDR3 DNA reads TGTGCCATCAGTGATCCAGAGAACACTGAAGCTTTCTTT. Amino acid sequence: CAISDPENTEAFF.

The rearrangement links TRBV7-8 to TRBJ1-5; no reliable D call. Trimming left V 4 bases short and J 1 base short, with 5 bases between. Germline assignment: CDR1 SGHVS and CDR2 FQNEAQ. The CDR3 loop spans 13 amino acids. Here the CDR3 DNA reads TGTGCCAGCAGCTACACGAGCAATCAGCCCCAGCATTTT. Its protein product is CASSYTSNQPQHF.

This chain links TRBV15 with TRBJ2-6; either TRBD1 or TRBD2 may fit D (6 bases each). V was pared by 5 bases and J by 0 bases, with 14 bases between. This CDR3 is 17 amino acids long. The germline gives CDR1 LNHNV, CDR2 YYDKDF (reference sequence). The CDR3 nucleotides read TGTGCCACCAGCTGGGGGGACACAGACTCTGGGGCCAACGTCCTGACTTTC. This translates into CATSWGDTDSGANVLTF.

The chain employs TRBV18 and TRBJ2-3; D might be TRBD1 (6 bases). With 3 bases removed from V and 6 bases from J, the gap between germline ends came to 13 bases. CDR3 length: 14 amino acids. The germline gives CDR1 KGHSH, CDR2 LQKENI. The CDR3 coding sequence is TGTGCCAGCTCACCGTCTGGGACAACCGATACGCAGTATTTT. Protein product: CASSPSGTTDTQYF.

The sample holds a few counts of this clone. The chain links TRBV27 to TRBJ2-7; D might be TRBD1 or TRBD2, each matching 6 bases. Germline CDR1 reads MNHEY; CDR2 reads SMNVEV (reference sequence). The germline V and J ends were trimmed by 5 bases and 9 bases, with 23 bases remaining between them. CDR3 length: 15 amino acids. CDR3 sequence (DNA): TGTGCCAGCAGTGCATCCGGGGGCCCGGGAGTTGGGCAGTACTTC. This encodes CASSASGGPGVGQYF.